These 27 T cell receptor beta chains originate from one sample sequenced in a study of blood T cell repertoires in COVID-19 (dated by TCRdb to 2018 to 2020). Libraries were prepared through the immunoSEQ multiplex PCR assay. This immuneACCESS table, as held by TCRdb, lists in-frame sequences with V and J called but not all clones. Of the missing ones, under half trace to an unresolved V gene in checked studies; the others have no known cause. This sample is represented by 30,000 to 45,000 clones; 81% of them were singletons. Clones ranked in the top ten supply approximately 30% of the sample. Input material: peripheral blood. These receptors all stem from an elderly man with active or convalescent COVID-19.

The sample holds a few counts of this clone. V usage is TRBV4-1 and J usage is TRBJ2-7, with 7 bases that match TRBD1. The germline CDR1 and CDR2 sequences are MGHRA and YSYEKL. The length of the CDR3 is 16 residues. V lost 1 base to trimming and J lost 0 bases; unmatched junction nucleotides: 6. In DNA form, the CDR3 reads TGCGCCAGCAGCCAAGCCACTGGACAGGTCTCCTACGAGCAGTACTTC. Its protein product is CASSQATGQVSYEQYF.

The chain joins TRBV19 to TRBJ1-1; 8 bases fit TRBD1. Germline V gene lookup returns CDR1 LNHDA and CDR2 SQIVND (reference sequence). The CDR3 spans 15 residues. V was clipped by 7 bases and J by 7 bases; unmatched bases: 14. This CDR3 is CASIQGARRKVEAFF. The CDR3 coding sequence is TGTGCCAGTATCCAGGGGGCGCGAAGGAAAGTTGAAGCTTTCTTT. Based on the CDR3 plus reference TRBV19 and TRBJ1-1, the full variable domain is DGGITQSPKYLFRKEGQNVTLSCEQNLNHDAMYWYRQDPGQGLRLIYYSQIVNDFQKGDIAEGYSVSREKKESFPLTVTSAQKNPTAFYLCASIQGARRKVEAFFGQGTRLTVV.

The chain couples TRBV18 to TRBJ2-2; D uncertain. CDR1 is KGHSH and CDR2 is LQKENI in the germline V gene. The CDR3 totals 12 residues. Trimming shortened V by 6 bases and J by 8 bases, and 10 bases separated the two germline ends. The CDR3 region is CASSPLRGELFF. The CDR3 DNA is TGTGCCAGCTCGCCCTTACGGGGGGAGCTGTTTTTT.

J is TRBJ1-4 and V is TRBV25-1; a weak D match, TRBD1 (5 bases). The germline V and J ends were trimmed by 3 bases and 7 bases, with 15 bases remaining between them. The CDR3 is made up of 15 amino acids. CDR1 and CDR2 from the germline V gene are MGHDK and SYGVNS. Here the CDR3 reads CASSDGHGGGEKLFF. The CDR3 DNA reads TGTGCCAGCAGTGATGGTCACGGGGGGGGTGAAAAACTGTTTTTT.

The chain links TRBV12-5 to TRBJ1-5; D unresolved. Trimming took 0 bases from V and 2 from J, leaving 23 bases between them. CDR3 length equals 20 residues. CDR1 is LGHNT and CDR2 is FRNRAP in the germline V gene. The CDR3 nucleotides are TGTGCTAGTGGTTTGGTCTCGGTGTCCTTCTCGGTAATTGGCAATCAGCCCCAGCATTTT. Protein: CASGLVSVSFSVIGNQPQHF.

The chain carries TRBV9 and TRBJ2-5; D is uncertain. CDR3 length: 16 residues. Per the germline V gene, CDR1 is SGDLS and CDR2 is YYNGEE. The V end lost 0 bases, the J end lost 2 bases, and 14 bases lay between the germline ends. CDR3 nucleotide sequence: TGTGCCAGCAGCGTAGGAGCAGGTGCAGGTCAAGAGACCCAGTACTTC. It encodes CASSVGAGAGQETQYF.

This clone has a single count. V gene TRBV5-4 combines with J gene TRBJ1-2; possibly TRBD1 for D (5 bases). Germline CDR1 reads SGHNT; CDR2 reads YYREEE (reference sequence). The V end was cut by 0 bases, the J end by 4 bases, with 13 bases between. This CDR3 region has 15 residues. This CDR3 reads CASSLGAGRVYGYTF. CDR3 in DNA: TGTGCCAGCAGCTTGGGGGCAGGGCGCGTCTATGGCTACACCTTC.

The chain couples TRBV6-6 to TRBJ2-7, with D maybe TRBD1 (6 bases). The CDR3 contains 14 residues. Germline lookup yields CDR1 MNHNY and CDR2 SVGAGI (reference sequence). V lost 8 bases to trimming and J lost 2 bases, with 16 bases between them. CDR3: CASGKDSQAYEQYF. The DNA of the CDR3 is TGTGCCAGCGGGAAGGACAGCCAGGCCTACGAGCAGTACTTC.

Only one count was recorded for this clone. This sequence joins TRBV6-4 and TRBJ1-6, with D perhaps TRBD1 (5 bases). The CDR3 is 13 amino acids. V shed 4 bases and J shed 9 bases, with 10 bases lying between them. The germline V gene has CDR1 MRHNA and CDR2 SNTAGT. The CDR3 reads CASSAGRVSPLHF. DNA for the CDR3: TGTGCCAGCAGTGCCGGCAGGGTTTCACCCCTCCACTTT.

The chain is built from TRBV15 and TRBJ1-1; D is uncertain. CDR3 length: 15 amino acids. The ends were cut back, 0 bases at V and 4 bases at J, with 12 bases in the middle. Germline V gene lookup returns CDR1 LNHNV and CDR2 YYDKDF (reference sequence). The CDR3 DNA is TGTGCCACCAGCAGAGATTCTTTTTTCGTCACTGAAGCTTTCTTT. Protein sequence: CATSRDSFFVTEAFF. The full variable domain, its missing parts supplied by reference TRBV15 and TRBJ1-1, is DAMVIQNPRYQVTQFGKPVTLSCSQTLNHNVMYWYQQKSSQAPKLLFHYYDKDFNNEADTPDNFQSRRPNTSFCFLDIRSPGLGDTAMYLCATSRDSFFVTEAFFGQGTRLTVV.

This sequence joins TRBV7-2 and TRBJ2-3, with D possibly matching TRBD2 (5 bases). Germline V gives CDR1 SGHTA, CDR2 FQGNSA. The length of the CDR3 is 15 residues. The V end was cut by 1 base, the J end by 2 bases, with 10 bases between. CDR3 DNA sequence: TGTGCCAGCAGCTTAGGGGCTAGCCTCACAGATACGCAGTATTTT. As protein: CASSLGASLTDTQYF.

CDR3 bases: TGTGCCAGTAGTCCGACAGGGGGGCAGCCCCAGCATTTT. Protein product: CASSPTGGQPQHF. The chain uses TRBV19 and TRBJ1-5; TRBD1 matches 9 bases. This CDR3 region has 13 residues. CDR1 is LNHDA, CDR2 SQIVND, per germline (reference sequence). After removal of 5 bases from V and 7 bases from J, the junction contained 3 bases not matched to a gene.

The rearrangement links TRBV6-6 to TRBJ2-7, with D possibly matching TRBD1 (5 bases). Germline lookup yields CDR1 MNHNY and CDR2 SVGAGI (reference sequence). Trimming took off 6 bases at V and 3 bases at J, with 15 bases between the two ends. The CDR3 runs 14 residues. The DNA for the CDR3 is TGTGCCAGCAGAACGCCGGACACTAACTACGAGCAGTACTTC. It translates to CASRTPDTNYEQYF.

The V gene is TRBV4-1, the J gene TRBJ2-7; TRBD2 matches 12 bases. The CDR3 consists of 20 residues. From germline, CDR1 is MGHRA and CDR2 YSYEKL. The J segment lost 0 bases and the V segment lost 2 bases, leaving 14 bases of the junction unmatched. CDR3 protein: CASSQSANRGLAGTSYEQYF. The DNA for the CDR3 is TGCGCCAGCAGCCAATCAGCCAACAGAGGACTAGCGGGGACCTCCTACGAGCAGTACTTC.

This clone has a single count. This chain joins TRBV2 and TRBJ2-7; TRBD1 might be the D (5 bases). CDR3 size: 14 residues. Trimming removed 3 bases at V and 3 bases at J, with 12 bases between. Germline CDR1 SNHLY, CDR2 FYNNEI. In DNA, the CDR3 is TGTGCCAGCAGTGATCGGAAGGGGATCTACGAGCAGTACTTC. Encoded protein: CASSDRKGIYEQYF.

This clone was counted a few times. The chain couples TRBV1 to TRBJ2-6; the table's D call TRBD2 went unverified against the DNA. TRBV1 is labeled a pseudogene. The CDR3 loop spans 16 amino acids. CDR3: CTSSQVVRSGANVLTF. DNA for the CDR3: TGCACCAGCAGCCAAGTTGTGCGTTCTGGGGCCAACGTCCTGACTTTC.

This clone was detected only once. The chain has TRBV7-9 and TRBJ1-2; D is undetermined. The CDR3 is 18 residues long. The germline CDR1 and CDR2 sequences are SEHNR and FQNEAQ (reference sequence). Trimming removed 2 bases at V and 4 bases at J, with 23 bases between. This chain's CDR3 is CASSLLSLGGGRAYGYTF. The CDR3 bases are TGTGCCAGCAGCTTACTTTCATTGGGAGGAGGTCGGGCCTATGGCTACACCTTC.

The chain has TRBV7-9 and TRBJ2-6; no firm D call. The CDR3 loop spans 17 amino acids. Germline V gene lookup returns CDR1 SEHNR and CDR2 FQNEAQ (reference sequence). Trimming took off 1 base at V and 2 bases at J, with 12 bases between the two ends. The CDR3 DNA follows: TGTGCCAGCAGCTTAGTTGGTGGTCAGACTGGGGCCAACGTCCTGACTTTC. This gives the protein CASSLVGGQTGANVLTF.

The rearrangement joins TRBV3-1 (or the pseudogene TRBV3-2) to TRBJ1-2, with TRBD1 identical over 8 bases. J was trimmed by 7 bases and V by 0 bases; bases with no gene match: 13. CDR1 and CDR2 from the germline V gene are LGHDT and YNNKEL (reference sequence). The CDR3 has 17 residues. CDR3 coding DNA: TGTGCCAGCAGCCAAGAGGGGACAGGCCCCCTCGGCGGTGGCTACACCTTC. It encodes CASSQEGTGPLGGGYTF.

This chain joins TRBV7-3 and TRBJ2-1, with 13 positions matching TRBD2. This CDR3 is built from 17 residues. CDR1 and CDR2 from the germline V gene are SGHTA and FQGTGA. Unmatched junction bases numbered 7, after V lost 3 bases and J lost 5 bases. CDR3 sequence: CASSLGTSGKLHNEQFF. CDR3 bases: TGTGCCAGCAGCTTGGGGACTAGCGGGAAACTACACAATGAGCAGTTCTTC.

J is TRBJ2-7 and V is TRBV19; 8 positions agree with TRBD2. The CDR3 runs 16 residues. Germline CDR1 and CDR2: LNHDA and SQIVND (reference sequence). The V gene end was trimmed by 6 bases and the J gene end by 0 bases; junction bases not matched to a gene: 10. The CDR3 is CASRKKGLDSSYEQYF. The CDR3 nucleotides read TGTGCCAGTAGAAAAAAGGGACTAGATTCCTCCTACGAGCAGTACTTC.

CDR3 residues: CASSLVSAEPKDTQYF. The CDR3 nucleotides are TGTGCCAGCAGCTTAGTCAGCGCCGAGCCTAAAGATACGCAGTATTTT. This chain joins TRBV7-2 and TRBJ2-3, with D unresolved. Trimming left V 1 base short and J 5 bases short, with 16 bases between. This CDR3 is 16 amino acids long. The germline V gene has CDR1 SGHTA and CDR2 FQGNSA.

The chain joins TRBV4-2 to TRBJ1-2, with D maybe TRBD1 (5 bases). The V and J ends lost 0 bases and 2 bases respectively, with 10 bases between them. Per the germline V gene, CDR1 is LGHNA and CDR2 is YNFKEQ. This CDR3 has 15 residues. This CDR3 is CASSQDREPNYGYTF. The CDR3 bases are TGTGCCAGCAGCCAAGACAGGGAACCCAACTATGGCTACACCTTC.

This chain connects TRBV5-1 to TRBJ1-1; unclear D gene. Germline V gene lookup returns CDR1 SGHRS and CDR2 YFSETQ. The V end was cut by 3 bases, the J end by 1 base, with 10 bases between. The CDR3 spans 14 residues. CDR3 nucleotides: TGCGCCAGCAGCTCTCAAACTGCGAACACTGAAGCTTTCTTT. This encodes CASSSQTANTEAFF.

The chain combines TRBV6-5 with TRBJ2-7, with D hard to call. Trimming shortened V by 8 bases and J by 1 base, and 9 bases separated the two germline ends. The CDR3 loop spans 12 amino acids. Germline V lookup: CDR1 MNHEY, CDR2 SVGAGI. The CDR3, as DNA: TGTGCCAGCCAGGCACCGTCCTACGAGCAGTACTTC. Translating it yields CASQAPSYEQYF.

Only one count was recorded for this clone. The chain recombines TRBV5-1 with TRBJ1-4; 9 bases are a match to TRBD1. J was trimmed by 5 bases and V by 4 bases; bases with no gene match: 3. Germline lookup yields CDR1 SGHRS and CDR2 YFSETQ. This CDR3 region has 14 residues. DNA of the CDR3: TGCGCCAGCAGCGTACAGGGGGCGAATGAAAAACTGTTTTTT. Its protein product is CASSVQGANEKLFF.

This chain connects TRBV27 to TRBJ2-5; TRBD1 agrees at 7 bases. The trim removed 6 bases at V and 2 bases at J, leaving 6 bases unmatched. This CDR3 comprises 14 residues. CDR1 MNHEY and CDR2 SMNVEV come from the germline V gene (reference sequence). The CDR3 loop is CASRTRTGQETQYF. The CDR3 bases are TGTGCCAGCAGGACCAGGACAGGTCAAGAGACCCAGTACTTC.